Described below is a single TCR beta chain sequence and its context. Its antigen remains unidentified. This sample was taken from a study of cytomegalovirus exposure and HLA in healthy donors. Points from the study as a whole: Some V segments (TRBV6-2 and TRBV6-3 among them) were excluded as indistinguishable.

Researchers ran the PCR with 60 Vbeta and 13 Jbeta primers. Profiling relied on immunoSEQ multiplex PCR, and the TCRdb table lists in-frame clones only, not all of them. The sample yields about 50,000 clones, 70% to 80% seen once. Germline V gives CDR1 MNHEY, CDR2 SMNVEV (reference sequence). Trimming cost V 9 bases and J 5 bases, with 14 bases left between them. The CDR3 is 13 residues long. The J gene is TRBJ1-5, the V gene TRBV27; D possibly corresponds to TRBD1 (6 bases). This receptor was obtained from a woman aged 40-49 years in good health and CMV-seropositive. The material sequenced was PBMCs. CDR3 sequence reads: CASGGGRHQPQHF. The CDR3 nucleotides read TGTGCCAGTGGGGGCGGGAGGCATCAGCCCCAGCATTTT.